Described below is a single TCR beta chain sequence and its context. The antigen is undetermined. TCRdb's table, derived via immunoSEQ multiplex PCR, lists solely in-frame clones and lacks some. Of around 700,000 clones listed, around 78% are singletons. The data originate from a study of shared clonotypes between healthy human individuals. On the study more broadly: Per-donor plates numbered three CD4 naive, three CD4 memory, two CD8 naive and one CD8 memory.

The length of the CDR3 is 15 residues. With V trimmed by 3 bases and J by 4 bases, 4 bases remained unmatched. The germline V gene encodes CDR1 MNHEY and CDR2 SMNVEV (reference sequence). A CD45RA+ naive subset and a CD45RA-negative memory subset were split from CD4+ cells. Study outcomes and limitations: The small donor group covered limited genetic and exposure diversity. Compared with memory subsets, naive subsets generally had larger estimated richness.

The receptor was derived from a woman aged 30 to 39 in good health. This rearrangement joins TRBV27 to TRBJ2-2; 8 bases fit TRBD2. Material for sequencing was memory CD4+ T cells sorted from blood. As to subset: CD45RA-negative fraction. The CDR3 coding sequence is TGTGCCAGCAGTTTTGTAGCGGGACCCACCGGGGAGCTGTTTTTT. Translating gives CASSFVAGPTGELFF.